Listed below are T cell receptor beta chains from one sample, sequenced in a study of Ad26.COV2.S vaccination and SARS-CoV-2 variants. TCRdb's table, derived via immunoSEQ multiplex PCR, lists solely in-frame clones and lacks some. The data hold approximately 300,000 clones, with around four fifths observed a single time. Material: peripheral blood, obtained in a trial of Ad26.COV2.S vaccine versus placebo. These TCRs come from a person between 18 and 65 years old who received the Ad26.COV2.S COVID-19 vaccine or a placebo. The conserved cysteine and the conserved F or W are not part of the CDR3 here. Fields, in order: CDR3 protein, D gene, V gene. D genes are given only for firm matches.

cdr3_aa: ASSSYPWDRGNRGSETEAF; d_call: TRBD1; v_call: TRBV7-3
cdr3_aa: ASSWGGTSGDNEQF; d_call: TRBD2; v_call: TRBV5-8
cdr3_aa: ASSQSLAGGQYSDTQY; d_call: TRBD2; v_call: TRBV3-1/TRBV3-2
cdr3_aa: ASSVADNEQF; d_call: -; v_call: TRBV9
cdr3_aa: ASSEGYTSYEQY; d_call: -; v_call: TRBV6-1
cdr3_aa: ATSEPGQGDRETQY; d_call: TRBD1; v_call: TRBV24-1
cdr3_aa: ATSDAGHPSNQPQH; d_call: -; v_call: TRBV24-1
cdr3_aa: ASFDTDGSPLH; d_call: -; v_call: TRBV5-1
cdr3_aa: ASSQSGGYEQY; d_call: -; v_call: TRBV3-1/TRBV3-2
cdr3_aa: ATSRDHRGAGELF; d_call: -; v_call: TRBV15
cdr3_aa: ASSLVGGGPAGELF; d_call: TRBD2; v_call: TRBV11-3
cdr3_aa: ASSSGQLYQETQY; d_call: -; v_call: TRBV11-2
cdr3_aa: ASSQPRASQY; d_call: -; v_call: TRBV12-3/TRBV12-4
cdr3_aa: ASSLGPQPQH; d_call: -; v_call: TRBV7-9